The 10 T cell receptor beta chains presented below share a single source sample, sequenced in a study of blood T cell repertoires in COVID-19. Assay used: immunoSEQ multiplex PCR; TCRdb lists only in-frame clones, some missing. The sample includes about 490,000 clones, approximately 85% seen only once; the top ten take approximately 2.9%. Sample: peripheral blood. These receptor sequences come from a human donor in a cohort sampled during active COVID-19.

J is TRBJ2-7 and V is TRBV18, with 7 nucleotides matching TRBD2. The germline V gene encodes CDR1 KGHSH and CDR2 LQKENI. J gave up 0 bases and V 3 bases, and 8 bases lay outside the gene matches. The CDR3 has 16 amino acids. CDR3 protein: CASSPLASGNSYEQYF. The CDR3 DNA is TGTGCCAGCTCACCTCTCGCTAGCGGAAACTCCTACGAGCAGTACTTC.

The V gene is TRBV3-1 (or the pseudogene TRBV3-2), the J gene TRBJ2-7; D uncertain. Germline loops: CDR1 LGHDT, CDR2 YNNKEL (reference sequence). V dropped 1 base and J dropped 0 bases, with 10 bases sitting between them. The CDR3 is 15 amino acids. The CDR3 region is CASSQGTDSSYEQYF. Written as DNA, the CDR3 is TGTGCCAGCAGCCAAGGAACAGATAGCTCCTACGAGCAGTACTTC.

The V and J genes are TRBV3-1 (or the pseudogene TRBV3-2) and TRBJ1-1, with 8 bases identical to TRBD1. J was trimmed by 1 base and V by 3 bases; bases with no gene match: 4. The CDR3 sequence is 15 residues long. Germline assignment: CDR1 LGHDT and CDR2 YNNKEL (reference sequence). The CDR3 region is CASSHWGQENTEAFF. The CDR3, as DNA: TGTGCCAGCAGCCATTGGGGACAGGAGAACACTGAAGCTTTCTTT.

The rearrangement links TRBV10-3 to TRBJ2-1; 11 nucleotides agree with TRBD2. V lost 7 bases to trimming and J lost 12 bases; unmatched junction nucleotides: 20. The germline V gene encodes CDR1 ENHRY and CDR2 SYGVKD. This CDR3 contains 17 residues. CDR3 DNA sequence: TGTGCCATCAATGAAGAATATAGTACGACTAGCGGGACCATGCAGTTCTTC. Its protein is CAINEEYSTTSGTMQFF.

About this clone: This sample also contains other DNA sequences that code for the same CDR3. The CDR3 coding sequence is TGTGCCAGCCGATCAGGGAACTATGGCTACACCTTC. The encoded protein is CASRSGNYGYTF. The chain carries TRBV28 and TRBJ1-2; TRBD1 is a possible D gene (5 bases). In germline, CDR1 is MDHEN, CDR2 SYDVKM. The CDR3 is 12 amino acids. V was clipped by 8 bases and J by 2 bases, with 9 bases between them.

The CDR3 protein is CASSDRGHGYTF. Here the CDR3 DNA reads TGTGCCAGCAGTGACAGGGGGCACGGCTACACCTTC. The chain has TRBV6-1 and TRBJ1-2, with 8 bases lining up with TRBD1. J gave up 8 bases and V 3 bases, and 2 bases lay outside the gene matches. Germline values: CDR1 MNHNS, CDR2 SASEGT. This CDR3 region has 12 residues.

V and J are TRBV24-1 and TRBJ2-1, with 12 positions matching TRBD2. The V and J ends lost 4 bases and 6 bases, in that order; junction bases with no gene match: 6. The CDR3 covers 16 residues. Germline CDR1 KGHDR, CDR2 SFDVKD. The CDR3 is CATSDPLAGGTNEQFF. The CDR3 DNA follows: TGTGCCACCAGTGACCCCCTAGCGGGGGGGACCAATGAGCAGTTCTTC.

This clone is a singleton in its sample. CDR3 region: CASSLYRTGVENTEAFF. The CDR3 DNA is TGTGCCAGCAGCCTTTACAGGACAGGGGTGGAGAACACTGAAGCTTTCTTT. The chain couples TRBV11-2 to TRBJ1-1, with TRBD1 matching over 9 bases. V dropped 5 bases and J dropped 1; count of bases not matched to a gene: 11. Germline V gives CDR1 SGHAT, CDR2 FQNNGV. There are 17 residues in the CDR3. The full variable domain, in which reference TRBV11-2 and TRBJ1-1 provide the parts outside the CDR3, is EAGVAQSPRYKIIEKRQSVAFWCNPISGHATLYWYQQILGQGPKLLIQFQNNGVVDDSQLPKDRFSAERLKGVDSTLKIQPAKLEDSAVYLCASSLYRTGVENTEAFFGQGTRLTVV.

The genes are TRBV2 and TRBJ1-2; D perhaps matches TRBD1 (5 bases). The CDR3 is 12 amino acids. V lost 6 bases and J 1 base, leaving 6 bases between the germline ends. Germline assignment: CDR1 SNHLY and CDR2 FYNNEI. The CDR3 DNA reads TGTGCCAGCAGGGACAATAACTATGGCTACACCTTC. As protein: CASRDNNYGYTF. The whole variable domain, filled in from reference TRBV2 and TRBJ1-2, reads EPEVTQTPSHQVTQMGQEVILRCVPISNHLYFYWYRQILGQKVEFLVSFYNNEISEKSEIFDDQFSVERPDGSNFTLKIRSTKLEDSAMYFCASRDNNYGYTFGSGTRLTVV.

The genes are TRBV5-1 and TRBJ2-1; TRBD2 agrees at 8 bases. Germline trimming cut 1 base from V and 4 bases from J; bases unmatched to any gene: 7. CDR1 is SGHRS and CDR2 is YFSETQ in the germline V gene. This CDR3 comprises 16 residues. CDR3 DNA sequence: TGCGCCAGCAGCTTGTCCGGGACTAGTCCGTACAATGAGCAGTTCTTC. It codes for CASSLSGTSPYNEQFF.